This T cell receptor beta chain is from a study of CD8+ T cells in alopecia areata. Following RNA extraction, reverse transcription yielded cDNA that acted as the sequencing template. Clones were read by immunoSEQ multiplex PCR, and TCRdb kept only the in-frame ones, dropping some. This table holds 170,000 or so clones, just over 65% found once. Study-wide results and limits: For lesional scalp, especially alopecia totalis/universalis, clonality was higher than in normal scalp.

With regard to this clone: Its antigen is not identified.

Treatment of the sample: oral pan-JAK inhibitor, 5-10 mg twice daily. This CDR3 is built from 13 residues. Germline CDR1 SQVTM, CDR2 ANQGSEA. V lost 7 bases, J lost 5 bases, and 17 bases lay in between. The sample in question was CD4+ T cells sorted from blood, obtained at week 4, from a patient treated with tofacitinib. The sequence came from a human donor with alopecia areata. The chain recombines TRBV29-1 with TRBJ2-5, with a weak D call TRBD2 (5 bases). DNA of the CDR3: TGCAGCGGGTCCCGCCCGGGGTCGGAGACCCAGTACTTC. Translating it yields CSGSRPGSETQYF.